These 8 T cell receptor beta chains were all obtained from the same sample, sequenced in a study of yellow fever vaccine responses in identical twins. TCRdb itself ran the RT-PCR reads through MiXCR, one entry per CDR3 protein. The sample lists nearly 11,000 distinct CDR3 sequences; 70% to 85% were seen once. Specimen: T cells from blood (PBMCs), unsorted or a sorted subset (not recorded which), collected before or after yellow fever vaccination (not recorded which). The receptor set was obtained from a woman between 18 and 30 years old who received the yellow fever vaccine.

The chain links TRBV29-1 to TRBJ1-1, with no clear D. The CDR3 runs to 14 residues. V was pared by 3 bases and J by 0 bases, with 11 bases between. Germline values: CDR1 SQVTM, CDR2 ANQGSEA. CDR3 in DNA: TGCAGCGTTGACAGCGGGAACATGAACACTGAAGCTTTCTTT. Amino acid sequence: CSVDSGNMNTEAFF.

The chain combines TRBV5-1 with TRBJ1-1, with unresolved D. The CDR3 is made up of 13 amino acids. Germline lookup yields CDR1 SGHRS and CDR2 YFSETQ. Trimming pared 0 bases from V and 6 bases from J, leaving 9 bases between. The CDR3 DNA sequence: TGCGCCAGCAGCTTGGCTGGGGTCGCTGAAGCTTTCTTT. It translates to CASSLAGVAEAFF.

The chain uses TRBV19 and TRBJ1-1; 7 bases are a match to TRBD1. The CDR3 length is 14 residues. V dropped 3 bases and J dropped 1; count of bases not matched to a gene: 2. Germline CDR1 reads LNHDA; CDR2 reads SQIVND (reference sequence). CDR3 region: CASSITGANTEAFF. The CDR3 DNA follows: TGTGCCAGTAGTATCACAGGGGCGAACACTGAAGCTTTCTTT.

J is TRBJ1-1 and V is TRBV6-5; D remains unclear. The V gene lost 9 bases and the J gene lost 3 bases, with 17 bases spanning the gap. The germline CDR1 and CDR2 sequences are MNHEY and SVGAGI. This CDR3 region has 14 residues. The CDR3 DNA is TGTGCCAGTAAGGTGGGGTCCGGCTACACTGAAGCTTTCTTT. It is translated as CASKVGSGYTEAFF.

DNA of the CDR3: TGTGCCAGCAGCCAAGAATGGCGGGAGGGCCGAAATGAGCAGTTCTTC. Its protein product is CASSQEWREGRNEQFF. The V gene is TRBV3-1, the J gene TRBJ2-1, with 9 nucleotides matching TRBD2. V was clipped by 0 bases and J by 7 bases; unmatched bases: 7. Looked up from germline, CDR1 is LGHDT and CDR2 is YNNKEL (reference sequence). This CDR3 contains 16 residues.

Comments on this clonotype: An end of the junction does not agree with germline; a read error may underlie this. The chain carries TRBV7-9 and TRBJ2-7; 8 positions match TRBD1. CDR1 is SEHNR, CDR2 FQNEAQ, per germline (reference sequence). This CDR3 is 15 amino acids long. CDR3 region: CASSVDRGGPYEQYF. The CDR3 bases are TGCGCCAGCAGCGTAGACAGGGGTGGTCCCTACGAGCAGTACTTC.

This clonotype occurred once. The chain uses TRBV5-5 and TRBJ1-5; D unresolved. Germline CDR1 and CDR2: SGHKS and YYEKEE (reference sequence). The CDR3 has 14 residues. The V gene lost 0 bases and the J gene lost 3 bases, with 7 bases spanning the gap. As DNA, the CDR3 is TGTGCCAGCAGCTTGGACAAGTACAATCAGCCCCAGCATTTT. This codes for CASSLDKYNQPQHF.

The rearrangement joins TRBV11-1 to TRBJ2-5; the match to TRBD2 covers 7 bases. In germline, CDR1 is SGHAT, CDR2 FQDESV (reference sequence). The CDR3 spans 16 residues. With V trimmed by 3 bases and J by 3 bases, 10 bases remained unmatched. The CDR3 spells CASSFLIAGDKETQYF. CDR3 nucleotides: TGTGCCAGCAGCTTCTTAATAGCGGGCGATAAAGAGACCCAGTACTTC. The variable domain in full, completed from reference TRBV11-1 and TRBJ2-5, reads EAEVAQSPRYKITEKSQAVAFWCDPISGHATLYWYRQILGQGPELLVQFQDESVVDDSQLPKDRFSAERLKGVDSTLKIQPAELGDSAMYLCASSFLIAGDKETQYFGPGTRLLVL.